A single sample gave rise to the 21 T cell receptor beta chains below, sequenced in a study of a mutant IDH1 vaccine in newly diagnosed glioma. Assay: immunoSEQ multiplex PCR; the TCRdb copy retains only in-frame clones and omits some. The sample contains about 67,000 clones, approximately 82% of which appear only once. As to time point: baseline, week 1 (first vaccination visit). Treatment described: pre-vaccination baseline after standard-of-care therapy. The sequenced sample was peripheral blood mononuclear cells (PBMCs), obtained from a glioma patient treated with radiotherapy, temozolomide or both. The receptors here all came from a woman aged 18-29 years with glioma. Some clones in this sample may be carry-over from other donors' samples.

The chain is built from TRBV4-2 and TRBJ1-4; 8 bases match TRBD1. CDR3 length equals 14 residues. The germline gives CDR1 LGHNA, CDR2 YNFKEQ. Germline trimming cut 6 bases from V and 6 bases from J; bases unmatched to any gene: 6. The DNA for the CDR3 is TGTGCCAGCAGGACCACAGGGGGTTATGAAAAACTGTTTTTT. It is translated as CASRTTGGYEKLFF.

The chain recombines TRBV12-5 with TRBJ2-2, with 10 bases fitting TRBD1. CDR3 size: 17 residues. The ends lost 3 bases at V and 2 bases at J; junction bases unmatched: 6. The germline V gene encodes CDR1 LGHNT and CDR2 FRNRAP. CDR3 region: CASGFTRDRGNTGELFF. DNA of the CDR3: TGTGCTAGTGGTTTCACCCGGGACAGGGGCAACACCGGGGAGCTGTTTTTT.

The chain joins TRBV5-1 to TRBJ2-7; the match to TRBD2 covers 11 bases. The V segment lost 1 base and the J segment 2 bases; nucleotides outside the gene matches: 14. The CDR3 sequence is 19 residues long. Germline CDR1 is SGHRS and CDR2 is YFSETQ. CDR3: CASSLYFGLAGGLAYEQYF. In DNA, the CDR3 is TGCGCCAGCAGCTTGTATTTCGGTCTAGCGGGAGGACTTGCCTACGAGCAGTACTTC.

This clone was observed once. This sequence joins TRBV5-4 and TRBJ2-7; 8 positions match TRBD1. The V gene's germline CDR1 is SGHNT and CDR2 YYREEE (reference sequence). CDR3 length equals 14 residues. Losses at the gene ends were 10 bases for V and 7 bases for J; bases not matched to a gene: 16. CDR3: CALAGGKGRREQYF. CDR3 in DNA: TGTGCCCTAGCAGGGGGCAAAGGGCGGCGGGAGCAGTACTTC.

J is TRBJ1-1 and V is TRBV4-3; D not resolved. From germline, CDR1 is LGHNA and CDR2 YSLEER. Trimming removed 1 base at V and 1 base at J, with 4 bases between. The CDR3 is 13 amino acids. CDR3: CASSQGGNTEAFF. CDR3 DNA: TGCGCCAGCAGCCAAGGAGGGAACACTGAAGCTTTCTTT.

The V call is TRBV7-3, the J call TRBJ2-7, with D unresolved. Per germline, CDR1 SGHTA and CDR2 FQGTGA. CDR3 length equals 14 residues. Trimming shortened V by 5 bases and J by 0 bases, and 11 bases separated the two germline ends. CDR3 loop: CASSTGPDSYEQYF. CDR3 coding DNA: TGTGCCAGCAGCACGGGCCCAGACTCCTACGAGCAGTACTTC.

In nucleotides, the CDR3 is TGTGCCATCAGACCCCCTGGTGGGGAAGGATATGGCTACACCTTC. Translated: CAIRPPGGEGYGYTF. V usage is TRBV10-3 and J usage is TRBJ1-2; D is unclear. Trimming took 6 bases from V and 5 from J, leaving 19 bases between them. The CDR3 length is 15 residues. Looked up from germline, CDR1 is ENHRY and CDR2 is SYGVKD.

This chain links TRBV25-1 with TRBJ1-4, with TRBD1 identical over 9 bases. The CDR3 is 16 residues long. CDR1 and CDR2 from the germline V gene are MGHDK and SYGVNS. V was clipped by 9 bases and J by 5 bases; unmatched bases: 13. This CDR3 is CARKGVWGQGNEKLFF. The CDR3 nucleotides read TGTGCCAGAAAAGGCGTATGGGGACAGGGAAATGAAAAACTGTTTTTT.

The V and J genes are TRBV18 and TRBJ1-1, with no clear D. Looked up from germline, CDR1 is KGHSH and CDR2 is LQKENI. V was clipped by 2 bases and J by 6 bases, with 19 bases between them. CDR3 length equals 16 residues. CDR3 protein: CASSPSLSGFGSEAFF. The CDR3 bases are TGTGCCAGCTCACCAAGTCTGTCGGGGTTCGGGTCTGAAGCTTTCTTT.

V usage is TRBV7-2 and J usage is TRBJ1-5; 11 nucleotides match TRBD1. CDR1 and CDR2 from the germline V gene are SGHTA and FQGNSA. This CDR3 is 17 amino acids long. Trimming removed 3 bases from V and 6 bases from J; junction bases left unmatched: 10. CDR3 in amino acids: CASSFSGTGGLSQPQHF. The CDR3 DNA sequence: TGTGCCAGCAGCTTCAGCGGGACAGGGGGATTGAGTCAGCCCCAGCATTTT.

This clone was seen only a few times. The V call is TRBV9, the J call TRBJ1-1; a weak D match, TRBD1 (5 bases). V was shortened by 0 bases and J by 1 base, with 13 bases between the two germline ends. Germline lookup yields CDR1 SGDLS and CDR2 YYNGEE. The CDR3 has 16 amino acids. The CDR3 bases are TGTGCCAGCAGCGTAGTAATGGGGGGAAGGAACACTGAAGCTTTCTTT. Its translation: CASSVVMGGRNTEAFF.

This sequence joins TRBV27 and TRBJ1-2; maybe TRBD1 (5 bases). Per germline, CDR1 MNHEY and CDR2 SMNVEV (reference sequence). The CDR3 extends over 14 amino acids. V lost 6 bases, J lost 5 bases, and 16 bases lay in between. In DNA, the CDR3 is TGTGCCAGCAGACTTCCAGGGTTCCCTTATGGCTACACCTTC. Translated: CASRLPGFPYGYTF.

This chain links TRBV19 with TRBJ1-1, with D unclear. Germline V lookup: CDR1 LNHDA, CDR2 SQIVND (reference sequence). V was clipped by 6 bases and J by 1 base, with 6 bases between them. The CDR3 runs 12 residues. In nucleotides, the CDR3 is TGTGCCAGTAGGGAGGGGAACACTGAAGCTTTCTTT. This sequence encodes CASREGNTEAFF.

This clone was found once. V usage is TRBV10-3 and J usage is TRBJ1-4; no clear D. Germline V gene sequence: CDR1 ENHRY, CDR2 SYGVKD. The CDR3 loop spans 13 amino acids. V gave up 0 bases and J gave up 8 bases, with 7 bases separating them. This chain's CDR3 is CAISESSGEKLFF. CDR3 in DNA: TGTGCCATCAGTGAGTCATCGGGAGAAAAACTGTTTTTT.

The V gene is TRBV6-1, the J gene TRBJ2-3, with 7 bases that match TRBD1. With V trimmed by 5 bases and J by 5 bases, 1 base remained unmatched. The CDR3 runs 12 residues. The germline gives CDR1 MNHNS, CDR2 SASEGT. The CDR3: CASSHRGDTQYF. In DNA form, the CDR3 reads TGTGCCAGCAGTCACAGGGGAGATACGCAGTATTTT.

The chain employs TRBV11-2 and TRBJ1-5; no reliable D call. This CDR3 comprises 15 residues. V lost 1 base to trimming and J lost 0 bases, with 7 bases between them. CDR1 and CDR2 (germline): SGHAT, FQNNGV. The CDR3 here is CASSLGSISNQPQHF. CDR3 coding DNA: TGTGCCAGCAGCTTAGGTTCAATTAGCAATCAGCCCCAGCATTTT.

The chain carries TRBV7-6 and TRBJ2-7; TRBD2 agrees at 15 bases. This CDR3 spans 16 amino acids. V trimming: 5 bases; J trimming: 3 bases; junction bases outside the gene matches: 5. Germline lookup yields CDR1 SGHVS and CDR2 FNYEAQ. DNA for the CDR3: TGTGCCAGCAGCCTGGGGACTAGCGGGGGGCTCTACGAGCAGTACTTC. It codes for CASSLGTSGGLYEQYF.

J is TRBJ1-2 and V is TRBV5-1; D gene ambiguous. V was pared by 0 bases and J by 4 bases, with 7 bases between. The CDR3 length is 13 residues. CDR1 is SGHRS and CDR2 is YFSETQ in the germline V gene. The CDR3, as DNA: TGCGCCAGCAGCTTGGGACCTCTCTATGGCTACACCTTC. The encoded protein is CASSLGPLYGYTF.

This chain connects TRBV4-1 to TRBJ2-7; 9 bases are shared with TRBD2. The J segment lost 0 bases and the V segment lost 3 bases, leaving 9 bases of the junction unmatched. Germline CDR1 reads MGHRA; CDR2 reads YSYEKL. The CDR3 length is 17 residues. CDR3 residues: CASSQDSGGLLSYEQYF. CDR3 in DNA: TGCGCCAGCAGCCAGGACAGCGGGGGGCTGCTCTCCTACGAGCAGTACTTC.

This clone has only a few counts. V is TRBV19 and J is TRBJ1-1; tentatively, D is TRBD1 (5 bases). Trimming took 5 bases from V and 4 from J, leaving 8 bases between them. CDR1 and CDR2 from the germline V gene are LNHDA and SQIVND (reference sequence). This CDR3 has 12 amino acids. This CDR3 reads CASSSRVTEAFF. The CDR3 DNA follows: TGTGCCAGTAGTTCCAGGGTCACTGAAGCTTTCTTT. Based on the CDR3 plus reference TRBV19 and TRBJ1-1, the full variable domain is DGGITQSPKYLFRKEGQNVTLSCEQNLNHDAMYWYRQDPGQGLRLIYYSQIVNDFQKGDIAEGYSVSREKKESFPLTVTSAQKNPTAFYLCASSSRVTEAFFGQGTRLTVV.

The chain has TRBV5-1 and TRBJ2-2; no reliable D call. From germline, CDR1 is SGHRS and CDR2 YFSETQ. The germline V and J ends were trimmed by 5 bases and 1 base, with 6 bases remaining between them. CDR3 length: 13 residues. CDR3 loop: CASRTLNTGELFF. The CDR3, as DNA: TGCGCCAGCAGGACACTGAACACCGGGGAGCTGTTTTTT.